Described below is a single TCR beta chain sequence and its context. The data belong to a study of cytomegalovirus exposure and HLA in healthy donors. The germline V gene has CDR1 LNHNV and CDR2 YYDKDF (reference sequence). This CDR3 spans 19 amino acids. Trimming stripped 0 bases from V and 6 bases from J, with 26 bases between. The PCR employed 60 Vbeta primers together with 13 Jbeta primers. Generated by immunoSEQ multiplex PCR, the TCRdb table keeps only in-frame clones and is missing some. The sample includes 150,000 to 200,000 clones, roughly four fifths of them seen just once. The chain uses TRBV15 and TRBJ1-1; TRBD1 is a possible D gene (5 bases). The material sequenced was PBMCs. This sequence was found in a woman under 30 in good health and CMV-seronegative. The CDR3 nucleotides are TGTGCCACCAGCAGAGAAGCTAGAATTGACAGCCACCCCTTATCTGAAGCTTTCTTT. Its translation: CATSREARIDSHPLSEAFF.